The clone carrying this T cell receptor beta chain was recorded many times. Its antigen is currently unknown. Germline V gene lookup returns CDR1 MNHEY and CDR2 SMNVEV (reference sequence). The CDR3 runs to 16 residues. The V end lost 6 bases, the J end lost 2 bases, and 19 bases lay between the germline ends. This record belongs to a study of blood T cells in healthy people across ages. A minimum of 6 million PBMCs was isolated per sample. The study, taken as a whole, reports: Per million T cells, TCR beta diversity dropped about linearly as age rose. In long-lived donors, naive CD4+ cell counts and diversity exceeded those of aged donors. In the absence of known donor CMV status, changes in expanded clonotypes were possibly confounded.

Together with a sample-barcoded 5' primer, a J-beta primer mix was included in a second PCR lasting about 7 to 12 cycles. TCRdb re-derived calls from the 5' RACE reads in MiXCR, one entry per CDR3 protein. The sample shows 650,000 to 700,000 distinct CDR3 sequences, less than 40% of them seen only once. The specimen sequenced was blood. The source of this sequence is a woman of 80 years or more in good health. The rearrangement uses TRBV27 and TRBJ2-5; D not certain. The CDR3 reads CASSSLWAETQETQYF. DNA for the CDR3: TGTGCCAGCAGCTCTCTCTGGGCGGAAACTCAAGAGACCCAGTACTTC.